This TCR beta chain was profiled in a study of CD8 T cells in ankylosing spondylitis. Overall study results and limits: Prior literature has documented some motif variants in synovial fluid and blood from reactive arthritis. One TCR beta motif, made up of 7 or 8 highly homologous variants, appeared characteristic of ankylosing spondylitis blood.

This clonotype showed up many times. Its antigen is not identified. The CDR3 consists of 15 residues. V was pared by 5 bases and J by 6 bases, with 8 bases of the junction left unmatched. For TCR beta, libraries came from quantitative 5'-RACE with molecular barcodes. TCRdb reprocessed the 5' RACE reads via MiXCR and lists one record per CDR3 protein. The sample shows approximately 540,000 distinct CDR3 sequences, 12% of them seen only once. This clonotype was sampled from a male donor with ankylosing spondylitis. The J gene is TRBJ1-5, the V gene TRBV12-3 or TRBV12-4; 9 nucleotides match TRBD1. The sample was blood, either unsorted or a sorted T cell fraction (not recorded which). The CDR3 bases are TGTGCCAGCAGTCCACGGGACAGGGAGGGTCAGCCCCAGCATTTT. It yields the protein CASSPRDREGQPQHF.